The TCR beta chain described here comes from a study of shared clonotypes between healthy human individuals. Turning to the study itself: Researchers drew samples from two women and three men aged 18 to 49. The plates for each donor numbered three CD4 naive, three CD4 memory, two CD8 naive and one CD8 memory.

TCRdb's copy holds only in-frame clones and misses some; the assay was immunoSEQ multiplex PCR. The repertoire holds roughly 2 million clones, approximately 94% seen once, with about 1.1% in the top ten. The CDR3 spans 16 residues. V shed 3 bases, J shed 5 bases, and the junction held 2 bases outside the gene matches. From germline, CDR1 is WNHNN and CDR2 SYGVQD (reference sequence). It was CD45RO-negative cells, positively selected for CCR7, that made up naive CD8 cells, with terminally differentiated effector memory CD45RA+ cells excluded. The receptor was derived from a man aged 18 to 30 in good health. The chain combines TRBV10-1 with TRBJ2-1; 15 nucleotides align to TRBD2. The sequencing sample was made of naive CD8+ T cells sorted from blood. CDR3 protein: CASSEGLAGGDNEQFF. For the CDR3, the DNA is TGCGCCAGCAGTGAAGGACTAGCGGGAGGGGACAATGAGCAGTTCTTC.